This section outlines one T cell receptor (beta chain) sequence together with its context. Germline V CDR1 and CDR2: LNHDA, SQIVND (reference sequence). The germline V and J ends were trimmed by 4 bases and 5 bases, with 24 bases remaining between them. The CDR3 is 18 residues long. This sample is drawn from a study of control samples from healthy donors and cancer patients. Here immunoSEQ multiplex PCR was the method, and the copy in TCRdb shows in-frame clones only, minus some. The sample lists 150,000 or so clones; over 85% were seen once. The rearrangement uses TRBV19 and TRBJ1-5; D might be TRBD1 (6 bases). Sequences were obtained from blood. The sequence derives from a man aged 18 to 29 in good health. CDR3 DNA: TGTGCCAGTAGTAGAGCCGGACAGCGGTGGAGGGGCGATCAGCCCCAGCATTTT. Encoded protein: CASSRAGQRWRGDQPQHF.